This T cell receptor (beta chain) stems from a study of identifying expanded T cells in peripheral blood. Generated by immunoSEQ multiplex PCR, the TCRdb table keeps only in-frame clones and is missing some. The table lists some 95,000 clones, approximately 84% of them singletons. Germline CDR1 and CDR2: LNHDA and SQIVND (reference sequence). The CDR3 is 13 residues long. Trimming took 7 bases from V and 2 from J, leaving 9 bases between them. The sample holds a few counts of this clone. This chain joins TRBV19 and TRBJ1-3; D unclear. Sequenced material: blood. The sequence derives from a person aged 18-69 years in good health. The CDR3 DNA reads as TGTGCCAGTACCCGGTTTACTGGAAACACCATATATTTT. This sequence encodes CASTRFTGNTIYF.